The entry below describes one T cell receptor (beta chain). Its antigen is currently unknown. The CDR3 extends over 15 amino acids. Per the germline V gene, CDR1 is SGHRS and CDR2 is YFSETQ. Trimming took off 4 bases at V and 0 bases at J, with 13 bases between the two ends. This specimen belongs to a study of T cells after posttransplantation cyclophosphamide. Findings and limits, study-wide: Tissue-infiltrating T cells from skin or gut overlapped little with blood T cells. Later post-transplant blood repertoires were often dominated by donor CD8+ memory clones.

Controls had myeloablative marrow grafts with methotrexate and calcineurin inhibitor, sampled at 1 year. The repertoire was sequenced with immunoSEQ multiplex PCR; TCRdb's copy has only in-frame clones and lacks some. Found here are 15,000 to 20,000 clones, 80% to 90% of them singletons; the top ten hold around 4%. This sequence originates from a male patient aged 45 to 59 who received an allogeneic stem cell transplant from an unrelated donor, was CMV-positive, and had chronic GVHD only. The graft donor may account for some of the T cells. This chain uses TRBV5-1 with TRBJ2-5; D is perhaps TRBD1 (6 bases). The sample consisted of PBMCs, taken after an allogeneic stem cell transplant with a calcineurin inhibitor and methotrexate. The CDR3: CASSRTVGYQETQYF. The CDR3 nucleotides are TGCGCCAGCAGCCGGACAGTAGGGTACCAAGAGACCCAGTACTTC.